These T cell receptor beta chains were read from a single sample in a study of blood T cell repertoires in COVID-19. The table came from immunoSEQ multiplex PCR; TCRdb's copy has only in-frame clones and leaves some out. The sample holds roughly 70,000 clones, approximately 77% seen once. The sequencing input was peripheral blood. The receptors were sampled from a man between 70 and 80 years old with COVID-19, enrolled during active disease. Both conserved end residues are part of each CDR3. Fields, in order: D gene, clone size, V gene, J gene, CDR3 DNA, CDR3 protein. A D gene is named only where the DNA matches it firmly. Clone size is given for some rows only: seen once, a few or many times, or a class if the clone is expanded.

d_call: TRBD1
clone_size: .
v_call: TRBV5-5
j_call: TRBJ1-5
cdr3_nt: TGTGCCAGCAGCTCAGGGGGCGTTCAGCCCCAGCATTTT
cdr3_aa: CASSSGGVQPQHF

d_call: .
clone_size: .
v_call: TRBV6-6
j_call: TRBJ1-1
cdr3_nt: TGTGCCAGCAGTACTCACAGGACCGTGAACACTGAAGCTTTCTTT
cdr3_aa: CASSTHRTVNTEAFF

d_call: TRBD1
clone_size: .
v_call: TRBV18
j_call: TRBJ2-3
cdr3_nt: TGTGCCAGCTCACTAGAGACAGGGGGCACAGATACGCAGTATTTT
cdr3_aa: CASSLETGGTDTQYF

d_call: .
clone_size: .
v_call: TRBV7-9
j_call: TRBJ2-7
cdr3_nt: TGTGCCAGCAGCGGGAGCTACGAGCAGTACTTC
cdr3_aa: CASSGSYEQYF

d_call: .
clone_size: .
v_call: TRBV7-2
j_call: TRBJ2-7
cdr3_nt: TGTGCCAGCAGCGACCCTATGAAAGGGGCCTACGAGCAGTACTTC
cdr3_aa: CASSDPMKGAYEQYF

d_call: TRBD2
clone_size: .
v_call: TRBV4-1
j_call: TRBJ2-1
cdr3_nt: TGCGCCAGCAGCCAAGGACTAGCGATGAGACTAAGCTCCTACAATGAGCAGTTCTTC
cdr3_aa: CASSQGLAMRLSSYNEQFF

d_call: .
clone_size: .
v_call: TRBV7-2
j_call: TRBJ2-6
cdr3_nt: TGTGCCAGCAGCCGGCTTGGGGGCATTGGGGCCAACGTCCTGACTTTC
cdr3_aa: CASSRLGGIGANVLTF

d_call: .
clone_size: .
v_call: TRBV5-1
j_call: TRBJ1-2
cdr3_nt: TGCGCCAGCAGCTTGGAGACAGTTGGTGGCTACACCTTC
cdr3_aa: CASSLETVGGYTF

d_call: .
clone_size: few
v_call: TRBV6-2/TRBV6-3
j_call: TRBJ1-1
cdr3_nt: TGTGCCAGCAGTTACGGGCCAGCCTCGAACACTGAAGCTTTCTTT
cdr3_aa: CASSYGPASNTEAFF

d_call: TRBD2
clone_size: .
v_call: TRBV6-5
j_call: TRBJ2-5
cdr3_nt: TGTGCCAGCAGTTCCTCCAGCGGGAGCCAAGAGACCCAGTACTTC
cdr3_aa: CASSSSSGSQETQYF

d_call: .
clone_size: .
v_call: TRBV28
j_call: TRBJ2-3
cdr3_nt: TGTGCCAGCAGTTTCCTCGGTGGCAGGCGCACAGATACGCAGTATTTT
cdr3_aa: CASSFLGGRRTDTQYF

d_call: .
clone_size: .
v_call: TRBV19
j_call: TRBJ1-5
cdr3_nt: TGTGCCAGTAGTATCTCGACAGTTGGCAATCAGCCCCAGCATTTT
cdr3_aa: CASSISTVGNQPQHF

d_call: .
clone_size: .
v_call: TRBV28
j_call: TRBJ1-1
cdr3_nt: TGTGCCAGCAAATTGGCGAACACTGAAGCTTTCTTT
cdr3_aa: CASKLANTEAFF

d_call: TRBD1
clone_size: .
v_call: TRBV28
j_call: TRBJ2-7
cdr3_nt: TGTGCCAGCTTTCGGTCCGGGACAGGGAATGGGCAGTACTTC
cdr3_aa: CASFRSGTGNGQYF

d_call: TRBD2
clone_size: few
v_call: TRBV28
j_call: TRBJ2-1
cdr3_nt: TGTGCCAGCAGTTCTCAGAAAACTAGCGGTACCTACAATGAGCAGTTCTTC
cdr3_aa: CASSSQKTSGTYNEQFF

d_call: .
clone_size: .
v_call: TRBV5-1
j_call: TRBJ1-5
cdr3_nt: TGCGCCAGCAGCTTAGGGGCCGGAGGCAATCAGCCCCAGCATTTT
cdr3_aa: CASSLGAGGNQPQHF

d_call: TRBD1
clone_size: .
v_call: TRBV24-1
j_call: TRBJ2-2
cdr3_nt: TGTGCCACCAGTGATTTGGGCAGGGGGTACACCGGGGAGCTGTTTTTT
cdr3_aa: CATSDLGRGYTGELFF

d_call: TRBD2
clone_size: .
v_call: TRBV4-3
j_call: TRBJ2-3
cdr3_nt: TGCGCCAGCAGCCAAGATCTAGCGGGAGCAACAGATACGCAGTATTTT
cdr3_aa: CASSQDLAGATDTQYF

d_call: TRBD2
clone_size: .
v_call: TRBV7-3
j_call: TRBJ2-3
cdr3_nt: TGTGCCAGCAGCACACTAGCGGGAGGGGTAGATACGCAGTATTTT
cdr3_aa: CASSTLAGGVDTQYF

d_call: TRBD1
clone_size: .
v_call: TRBV6-5
j_call: TRBJ1-1
cdr3_nt: TGTGCCAGCAGTTACCAGACAGGGCTCCTCAACACTGAAGCTTTCTTT
cdr3_aa: CASSYQTGLLNTEAFF

d_call: TRBD1
clone_size: .
v_call: TRBV5-4
j_call: TRBJ2-7
cdr3_nt: TGTGCCAGCACCAATCCCGGGACAGCCGACTACGAGCAGTACTTC
cdr3_aa: CASTNPGTADYEQYF

d_call: .
clone_size: once
v_call: TRBV30
j_call: TRBJ2-2
cdr3_nt: TGTGCCTGGAGTGGTTACGGGGAGCTGTTTTTT
cdr3_aa: CAWSGYGELFF

d_call: TRBD1
clone_size: .
v_call: TRBV11-3
j_call: TRBJ2-3
cdr3_nt: TGTGCCAGCAGCCACCACAGGGGAGCAGATACGCAGTATTTT
cdr3_aa: CASSHHRGADTQYF

d_call: .
clone_size: .
v_call: TRBV28
j_call: TRBJ1-3
cdr3_nt: TGTGCCAGCAGTTCTCCGTCCGGGACAATTTTAGGAAACACCATATATTTT
cdr3_aa: CASSSPSGTILGNTIYF

d_call: .
clone_size: .
v_call: TRBV6-6
j_call: TRBJ1-1
cdr3_nt: TGTGCCAGCAGTTACGGGACACAGAACACTGAAGCTTTCTTT
cdr3_aa: CASSYGTQNTEAFF

d_call: TRBD1
clone_size: .
v_call: TRBV10-3
j_call: TRBJ2-2
cdr3_nt: TGTGCCATCAGTCCCGGGACAGGTTCGGGCGGGGAGCTGTTTTTT
cdr3_aa: CAISPGTGSGGELFF

d_call: TRBD1
clone_size: .
v_call: TRBV5-4
j_call: TRBJ1-2
cdr3_nt: TGTGCCAGCAGCGGACAGGGAAACTATGGCTACACCTTC
cdr3_aa: CASSGQGNYGYTF

d_call: .
clone_size: .
v_call: TRBV5-1
j_call: TRBJ2-7
cdr3_nt: TGCGCCAGCAGCTACTCCAGGGATTGGACCTACGAGCAGTACTTC
cdr3_aa: CASSYSRDWTYEQYF

d_call: .
clone_size: .
v_call: TRBV7-9
j_call: TRBJ1-3
cdr3_nt: TGTGCCAGCAGCCCCGTGTACAGGTCCGCTGGAAACACCATATATTTT
cdr3_aa: CASSPVYRSAGNTIYF

d_call: .
clone_size: .
v_call: TRBV12-3/TRBV12-4
j_call: TRBJ1-5
cdr3_nt: TGTGCCAGCAGACCAGGGCTCAATCAGCCCCAGCATTTT
cdr3_aa: CASRPGLNQPQHF

d_call: .
clone_size: .
v_call: TRBV11-2
j_call: TRBJ2-1
cdr3_nt: TGTGCCAGCAGCTTAAACAAAGCCTACAATGAGCAGTTCTTC
cdr3_aa: CASSLNKAYNEQFF

d_call: TRBD1
clone_size: .
v_call: TRBV18
j_call: TRBJ1-5
cdr3_nt: TGTGCCAGCTCACTACAGGGGAATAGCAATCAGCCCCAGCATTTT
cdr3_aa: CASSLQGNSNQPQHF

d_call: .
clone_size: .
v_call: TRBV7-3
j_call: TRBJ1-1
cdr3_nt: TGTGCCAGCAGCTTCCAGGTTGGTGACACTGAAGCTTTCTTT
cdr3_aa: CASSFQVGDTEAFF

d_call: .
clone_size: .
v_call: TRBV14
j_call: TRBJ1-1
cdr3_nt: TGTGCCAGCAGCCCCTGGGCGGGAATAGGAAACACTGAAGCTTTCTTT
cdr3_aa: CASSPWAGIGNTEAFF

d_call: .
clone_size: .
v_call: TRBV19
j_call: TRBJ2-1
cdr3_nt: TGTGCCAGTAGTATAGGAGCGGCAAATGAGCAGTTCTTC
cdr3_aa: CASSIGAANEQFF

d_call: TRBD1
clone_size: .
v_call: TRBV6-5
j_call: TRBJ1-6
cdr3_nt: TGTGCCACTGGGGACAGGGGGCGTCGGTCACCCCTCCACTTT
cdr3_aa: CATGDRGRRSPLHF

d_call: TRBD1
clone_size: .
v_call: TRBV7-2
j_call: TRBJ1-6
cdr3_nt: TGTGCCAGCAGCCCAAGACAGGGGGATTCACCCCTCCACTTT
cdr3_aa: CASSPRQGDSPLHF

d_call: .
clone_size: .
v_call: TRBV20-1
j_call: TRBJ1-6
cdr3_nt: TGCAGTGCTAATGACAGGTCGCGATCACCCCTCCACTTT
cdr3_aa: CSANDRSRSPLHF

d_call: .
clone_size: .
v_call: TRBV6-5
j_call: TRBJ1-4
cdr3_nt: TGTGCCAGCAGGACACTGACACGGGAAAAACTGTTTTTT
cdr3_aa: CASRTLTREKLFF

d_call: TRBD1
clone_size: .
v_call: TRBV4-1
j_call: TRBJ1-1
cdr3_nt: TGCGCCAGCAGCCAAGGATGGGACAGGGAGCGCGCTTTCTTT
cdr3_aa: CASSQGWDRERAFF

d_call: .
clone_size: .
v_call: TRBV6-5
j_call: TRBJ1-1
cdr3_nt: TGTGCCAGCAGCCGCGGAGGGCAGGCAATGACTGAAGCTTTCTTT
cdr3_aa: CASSRGGQAMTEAFF